Described below is a single TCR beta chain sequence and its context. Its antigen is undetermined. Method: immunoSEQ multiplex PCR; TCRdb's copy keeps in-frame clones and lacks some. The table has approximately 52,000 clones, about nine tenths seen once. This sample was taken from a study of PD-1 blockade in classical Hodgkin lymphoma. Study-level results: Newly diagnosed patients reportedly had lower baseline TCR diversity than healthy donors.

In germline, CDR1 is SGHRS, CDR2 YFSETQ. The junction had 10 bases not matched to a gene; V was cut back by 6 bases and J by 5 bases. The CDR3 spans 14 residues. Time point of the sample: cycle 4 day 1 (C4D1), after less than 7 weeks of nivolumab. Each and every patient relapsed after autologous stem cell transplantation, and patients got differing brentuximab vedotin exposure. Complete response, partial response or progressive disease were the best responses. The specimen comprised peripheral blood mononuclear cells (PBMCs), sampled before the fourth cycle of nivolumab. The rearrangement joins TRBV5-1 to TRBJ1-1; TRBD1 matches 7 bases. The receptor was isolated from a human donor with classical Hodgkin lymphoma. The CDR3 coding sequence is TGCGCCAGCACACTACCGACAGGGTCGACTGAAGCTTTCTTT. Translating gives CASTLPTGSTEAFF. Looking up the rest from reference TRBV5-1 and TRBJ1-1 gives the full variable domain: KAGVTQTPRYLIKTRGQQVTLSCSPISGHRSVSWYQQTPGQGLQFLFEYFSETQRNKGNFPGRFSGRQFSNSRSEMNVSTLELGDSALYLCASTLPTGSTEAFFGQGTRLTVV.